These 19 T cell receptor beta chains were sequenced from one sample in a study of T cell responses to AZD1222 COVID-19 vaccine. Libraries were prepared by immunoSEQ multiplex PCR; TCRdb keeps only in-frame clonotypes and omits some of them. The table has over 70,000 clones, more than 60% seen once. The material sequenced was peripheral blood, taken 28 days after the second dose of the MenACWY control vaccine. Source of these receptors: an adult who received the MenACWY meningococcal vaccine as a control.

DNA for the CDR3: TGCGCCAGCAGCCAAGATCAGGCGGCGGGCCGGGAGGCTTTCTTT. Translated: CASSQDQAAGREAFF. This rearrangement joins TRBV4-1 to TRBJ1-1, with D unclear. Trimming removed 0 bases from V and 11 bases from J, with 19 bases in between. The CDR3 has 15 amino acids. From germline, CDR1 is MGHRA and CDR2 YSYEKL.

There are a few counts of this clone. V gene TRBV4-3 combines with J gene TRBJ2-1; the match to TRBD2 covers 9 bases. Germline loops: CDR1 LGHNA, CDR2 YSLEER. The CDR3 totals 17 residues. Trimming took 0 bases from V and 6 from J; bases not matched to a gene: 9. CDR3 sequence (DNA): TGCGCCAGCAGCCAAGATTTGGAGTGGCGGGGGGGCAATGAGCAGTTCTTC. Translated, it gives CASSQDLEWRGGNEQFF.

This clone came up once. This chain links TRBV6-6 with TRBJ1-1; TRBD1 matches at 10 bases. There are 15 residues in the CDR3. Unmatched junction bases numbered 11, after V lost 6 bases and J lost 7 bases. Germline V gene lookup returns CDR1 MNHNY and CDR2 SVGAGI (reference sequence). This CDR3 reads CASSSWTGGSSEAFF. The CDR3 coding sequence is TGTGCCAGCAGCTCCTGGACAGGGGGGAGTAGTGAAGCTTTCTTT.

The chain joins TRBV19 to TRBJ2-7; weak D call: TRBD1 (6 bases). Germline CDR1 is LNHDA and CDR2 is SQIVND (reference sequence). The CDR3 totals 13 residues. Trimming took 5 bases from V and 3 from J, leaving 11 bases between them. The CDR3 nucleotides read TGTGCCAGTAGTCCGGGACAAGTCTACGAGCAGTACTTC. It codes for CASSPGQVYEQYF.

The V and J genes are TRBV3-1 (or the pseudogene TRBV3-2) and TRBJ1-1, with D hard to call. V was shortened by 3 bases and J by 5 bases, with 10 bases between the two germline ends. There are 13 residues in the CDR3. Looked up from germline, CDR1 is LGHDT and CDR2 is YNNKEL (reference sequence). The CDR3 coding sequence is TGTGCCAGCAGCCAGGGTTGGCTAACTGAAGCTTTCTTT. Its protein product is CASSQGWLTEAFF.

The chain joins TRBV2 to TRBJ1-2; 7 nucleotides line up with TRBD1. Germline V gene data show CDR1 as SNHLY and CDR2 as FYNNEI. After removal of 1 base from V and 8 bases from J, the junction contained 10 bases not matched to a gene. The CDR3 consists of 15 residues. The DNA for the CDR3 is TGTGCCAGCAGTGAAGGGAGTCAGGGGGTTTTAGGCTACACCTTC. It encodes CASSEGSQGVLGYTF.

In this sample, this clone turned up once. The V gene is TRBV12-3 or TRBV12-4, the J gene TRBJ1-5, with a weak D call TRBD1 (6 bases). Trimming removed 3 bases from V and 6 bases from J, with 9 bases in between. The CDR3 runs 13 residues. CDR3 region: CASSFRGGQPQHF. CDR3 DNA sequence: TGTGCCAGCAGTTTCAGGGGCGGTCAGCCCCAGCATTTT.

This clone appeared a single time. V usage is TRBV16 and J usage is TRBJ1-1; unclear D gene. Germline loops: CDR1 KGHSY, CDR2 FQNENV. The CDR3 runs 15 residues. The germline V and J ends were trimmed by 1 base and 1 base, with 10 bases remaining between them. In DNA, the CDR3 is TGTGCCAGCAGCCAATTAGGACGGACGAACACTGAAGCTTTCTTT. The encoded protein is CASSQLGRTNTEAFF. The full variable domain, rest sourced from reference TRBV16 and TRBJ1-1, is GEEVAQTPKHLVRGEGQKAKLYCAPIKGHSYVFWYQQVLKNEFKFLISFQNENVFDETGMPKERFSAKCLPNSPCSLEIQATKLEDSAVYFCASSQLGRTNTEAFFGQGTRLTVV.

CDR3 protein: CATSDKTGGPQHF. In DNA form, the CDR3 reads TGTGCCACCAGTGATAAGACAGGGGGGCCCCAGCATTTT. This chain joins TRBV24-1 and TRBJ1-5; TRBD1 agrees at 9 bases. With 3 bases clipped from V and 9 bases from J, the junction kept 2 bases outside the gene matches. This CDR3 region has 13 residues. Germline V gene lookup returns CDR1 KGHDR and CDR2 SFDVKD.

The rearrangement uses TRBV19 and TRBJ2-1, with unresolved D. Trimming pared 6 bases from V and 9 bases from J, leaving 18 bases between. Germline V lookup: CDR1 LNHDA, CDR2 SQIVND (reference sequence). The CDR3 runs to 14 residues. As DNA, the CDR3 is TGTGCCAGTAGGCCGGGTCCCAGCCCGGGTGAGCAGTTCTTC. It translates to CASRPGPSPGEQFF.

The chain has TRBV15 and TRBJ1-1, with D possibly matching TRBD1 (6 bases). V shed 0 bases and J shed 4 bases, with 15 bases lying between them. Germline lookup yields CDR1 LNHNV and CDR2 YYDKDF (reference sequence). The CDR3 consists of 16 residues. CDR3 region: CATSRDPGKGGTEAFF. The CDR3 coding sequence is TGTGCCACCAGCAGAGACCCAGGGAAGGGGGGCACTGAAGCTTTCTTT.

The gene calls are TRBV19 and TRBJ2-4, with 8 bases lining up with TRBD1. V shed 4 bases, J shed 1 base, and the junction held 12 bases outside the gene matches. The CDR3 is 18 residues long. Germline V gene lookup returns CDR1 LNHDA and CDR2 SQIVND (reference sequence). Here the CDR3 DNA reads TGTGCCAGTAGTACGGACAGGGATGGAGGTTTCGCCAAAAACATTCAGTACTTC. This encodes CASSTDRDGGFAKNIQYF.

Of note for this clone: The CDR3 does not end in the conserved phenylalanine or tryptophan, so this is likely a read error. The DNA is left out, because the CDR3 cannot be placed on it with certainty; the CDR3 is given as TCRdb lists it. This CDR3 reads CASSPGTRPT. The chain couples TRBV18 to TRBJ1-2. Germline CDR1 KGHSH, CDR2 LQKENI. The CDR3 adds up to 10 amino acids, both ends counted.

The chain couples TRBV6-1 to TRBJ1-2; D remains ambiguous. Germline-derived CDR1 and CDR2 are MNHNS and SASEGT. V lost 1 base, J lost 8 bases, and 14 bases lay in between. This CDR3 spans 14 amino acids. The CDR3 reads CASSEVGPARGYTF. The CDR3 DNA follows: TGTGCCAGCAGTGAAGTGGGCCCCGCCCGGGGCTACACCTTC.

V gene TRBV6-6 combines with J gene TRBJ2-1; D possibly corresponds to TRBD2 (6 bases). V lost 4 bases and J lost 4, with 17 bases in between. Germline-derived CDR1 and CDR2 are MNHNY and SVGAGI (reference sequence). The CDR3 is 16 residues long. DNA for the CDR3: TGTGCCAGCAGTTTGTCCAAGGGAGGAGCTTACAATGAGCAGTTCTTC. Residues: CASSLSKGGAYNEQFF.

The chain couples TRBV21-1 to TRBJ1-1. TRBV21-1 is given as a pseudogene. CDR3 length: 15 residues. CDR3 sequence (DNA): TGTGCCAGCAGCAAAGCCAGGCGGGGAACTTATGAAGCTTTCTTT. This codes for CASSKARRGTYEAFF.

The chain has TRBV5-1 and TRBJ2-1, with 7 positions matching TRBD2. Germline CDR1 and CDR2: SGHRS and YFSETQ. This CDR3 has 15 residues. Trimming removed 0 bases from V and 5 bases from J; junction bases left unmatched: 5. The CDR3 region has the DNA TGCGCCAGCAGCTTGGGTCTAGCGGTTAACAATGAGCAGTTCTTC. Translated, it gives CASSLGLAVNNEQFF. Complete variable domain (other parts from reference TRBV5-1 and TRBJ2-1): KAGVTQTPRYLIKTRGQQVTLSCSPISGHRSVSWYQQTPGQGLQFLFEYFSETQRNKGNFPGRFSGRQFSNSRSEMNVSTLELGDSALYLCASSLGLAVNNEQFFGPGTRLTVL.

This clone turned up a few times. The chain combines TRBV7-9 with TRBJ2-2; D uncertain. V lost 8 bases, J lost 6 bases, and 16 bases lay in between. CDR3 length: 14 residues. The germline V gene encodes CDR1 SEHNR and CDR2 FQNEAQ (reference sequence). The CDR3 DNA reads TGTGCCAGCGTAGGATCGGGTCGGTCCGGGGAGCTGTTTTTT. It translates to CASVGSGRSGELFF.

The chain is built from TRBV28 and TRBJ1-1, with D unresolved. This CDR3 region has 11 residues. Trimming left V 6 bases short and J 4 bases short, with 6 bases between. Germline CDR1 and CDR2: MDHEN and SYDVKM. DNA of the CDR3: TGTGCCAGCAGATACTCCACTGAAGCTTTCTTT. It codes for CASRYSTEAFF.